The 24 T cell receptor beta chains reported below all come from one sample, sequenced in a study of identical twins. TCRdb redid the calling of the 5' RACE reads with MiXCR, one entry per CDR3 protein. The table lists about 190,000 distinct CDR3 sequences, approximately 16% of them singletons. The sample was also reused in another study, on T cells expressing NK-cell markers.

Sequencing used CD8+ T cells sorted from blood. The receptors originated from a woman under 30 in good health.

The J gene is TRBJ2-4, the V gene TRBV7-9; 7 nucleotides align to TRBD1. Trimming at V came to 5 bases and at J to 1 base, leaving 5 bases not matched to a gene. This CDR3 region has 15 residues. Germline V gene sequence: CDR1 SEHNR, CDR2 FQNEAQ (reference sequence). The CDR3 sequence is CASSGQAPAKNIQYF. The CDR3 DNA sequence: TGTGCCAGCAGCGGACAGGCCCCGGCCAAAAACATTCAGTACTTC. The whole variable domain, filled in from reference TRBV7-9 and TRBJ2-4, reads DTGVSQNPRHKITKRGQNVTFRCDPISEHNRLYWYRQTLGQGPEFLTYFQNEAQLEKSRLLSDRFSAERPKGSFSTLEIQRTEQGDSAMYLCASSGQAPAKNIQYFGAGTRLSVL.

This clonotype has just a few counts. The J gene is TRBJ1-1, the V gene TRBV6-6, with D perhaps TRBD1 (6 bases). The V gene lost 8 bases and the J gene lost 1 base, with 11 bases spanning the gap. The CDR3 is 13 residues long. Germline V gene sequence: CDR1 MNHNY, CDR2 SVGAGI (reference sequence). The CDR3 DNA reads TGTGCCAGCGGGAGGGGGACGAACACTGAAGCTTTCTTT. Amino acid sequence: CASGRGTNTEAFF.

This clonotype was found a few times. The J gene is TRBJ2-1, the V gene TRBV6-1, with 9 bases lining up with TRBD1. CDR3 length: 14 residues. The germline gives CDR1 MNHNS, CDR2 SASEGT. The trim removed 6 bases at V and 3 bases at J, leaving 3 bases unmatched. The CDR3 DNA is TGTGCCAGCAGGGGACAGGGTTTCTACAATGAGCAGTTCTTC. Protein sequence: CASRGQGFYNEQFF.

This clonotype was found many times. The V and J genes are TRBV29-1 and TRBJ1-2; no firm D call. Germline CDR1 and CDR2: SQVTM and ANQGSEA. The V and J ends lost 1 base and 5 bases respectively, with 14 bases between them. The CDR3 spans 14 residues. CDR3 coding DNA: TGCAGCGTTGAAGTGAACGACCCTGTATATGGCTACACCTTC. This sequence encodes CSVEVNDPVYGYTF. The entire variable domain, with the rest obtained from reference TRBV29-1 and TRBJ1-2, is as follows: SAVISQKPSRDICQRGTSLTIQCQVDSQVTMMFWYRQQPGQSLTLIATANQGSEATYESGFVIDKFPISRPNLTFSTLTVSNMSPEDSSIYLCSVEVNDPVYGYTFGSGTRLTVV.

The sample holds one count of this clonotype. The gene calls are TRBV27 and TRBJ2-7; no definite D call. Trimming took off 6 bases at V and 3 bases at J, with 15 bases between the two ends. The CDR3 consists of 14 residues. Germline V CDR1 and CDR2: MNHEY, SMNVEV (reference sequence). The CDR3 DNA reads TGTGCCAGCAGCCCAACCCCCCCGATCTACGAGCAGTACTTC. This encodes CASSPTPPIYEQYF.

Concerning this clonotype: A junction end diverges from the germline sequence, so it may reflect a read error. The rearrangement links TRBV6-1 to TRBJ1-1; D unresolved. Germline V CDR1 and CDR2: MNHNS, SASEGT. This CDR3 has 14 amino acids. The CDR3 loop is CASSPLRGNPEAFF. For the CDR3, the DNA is TGTGCCAGCAGTCCGTTGAGAGGGAACCCTGAAGCTTTCTTT.

This chain joins TRBV12-3 or TRBV12-4 and TRBJ2-5; 15 bases match TRBD2. V gave up 8 bases and J gave up 4 bases; unmatched junction bases: 11. This CDR3 contains 17 residues. The CDR3 protein is CASSGPGTSGRTETQYF. The CDR3 coding sequence is TGTGCCAGCTCAGGGCCCGGGACTAGCGGGAGGACAGAGACCCAGTACTTC.

This clonotype was picked up a small number of times. The chain links TRBV7-9 to TRBJ2-1; 8 nucleotides align to TRBD2. From germline, CDR1 is SEHNR and CDR2 FQNEAQ (reference sequence). V was pared by 3 bases and J by 6 bases, with 4 bases of the junction left unmatched. CDR3 length equals 14 residues. The CDR3 loop reads CASSFRRGVNEQFF. As DNA, the CDR3 is TGTGCCAGCAGCTTTCGGCGGGGGGTCAATGAGCAGTTCTTC.

The rearrangement joins TRBV27 to TRBJ2-7; D possibly matches TRBD1 or TRBD2 (6 bases each). CDR1 MNHEY and CDR2 SMNVEV come from the germline V gene (reference sequence). V was clipped by 6 bases and J by 1 base, with 13 bases between them. The CDR3 consists of 14 residues. The CDR3 loop reads CASRMTGASYEQYF. The CDR3 DNA sequence: TGTGCCAGCAGGATGACGGGGGCATCCTACGAGCAGTACTTC.

This chain links TRBV12-3 or TRBV12-4 with TRBJ1-3, with no clear D. The V end was cut by 7 bases, the J end by 0 bases, with 10 bases between. The CDR3 runs to 14 residues. The CDR3, as DNA: TGTGCCAGCACCCCGGGGAGCTCTGGAAACACCATATATTTT. It codes for CASTPGSSGNTIYF.

This clonotype showed up just once. The V and J genes are TRBV12-3 or TRBV12-4 and TRBJ2-1; D may be TRBD1 or TRBD2 (5 bases each). There are 16 residues in the CDR3. V lost 6 bases and J lost 0, with 15 bases in between. For the CDR3, the DNA is TGTGCCAGCAGGGGGGAGAAGGGCCCCTCCTACAATGAGCAGTTCTTC. This gives the protein CASRGEKGPSYNEQFF.

The V and J genes are TRBV6-2 or TRBV6-3 and TRBJ2-7; unclear D gene. V was cut by 5 bases and J by 3 bases, with 8 bases left in between. CDR3 length: 12 amino acids. Germline V CDR1 and CDR2: MNHEY, SVGEGT. The CDR3 region has the DNA TGTGCCAGCAGTATGGGCGGCTACGAGCAGTACTTC. Translation: CASSMGGYEQYF.

The V call is TRBV3-1, the J call TRBJ2-7; 7 bases line up with TRBD1. Germline-derived CDR1 and CDR2 are LGHDT and YNNKEL (reference sequence). Trimming at V came to 3 bases and at J to 4 bases, leaving 21 bases not matched to a gene. CDR3 size: 19 residues. CDR3 bases: TGTGCCAGCAGCCAGTACACTAAGACGGGAAGGGGGCCCCTTTACGAGCAGTACTTC. Protein product: CASSQYTKTGRGPLYEQYF.

The J gene is TRBJ2-3, the V gene TRBV30; TRBD2 matches at 8 bases. Germline lookup yields CDR1 GTSNPN and CDR2 SVGIG (reference sequence). The ends lost 0 bases at V and 4 bases at J; junction bases unmatched: 6. This CDR3 region has 15 residues. The CDR3 DNA sequence: TGTGCCTGGAGTGTACTTTCGGGAGGGGCAGATACGCAGTATTTT. Protein: CAWSVLSGGADTQYF.

For the CDR3, the DNA is TGTGCCAGCAGCAGGGGGCTTGGCGGCGATGAGCAGTTCTTC. Amino acids: CASSRGLGGDEQFF. This chain links TRBV5-6 with TRBJ2-1; 7 bases line up with TRBD1. Germline V gene data show CDR1 as SGHDT and CDR2 as YYEEEE. The CDR3 runs to 14 residues. V dropped 4 bases and J dropped 8; count of bases not matched to a gene: 9.

V and J are TRBV18 and TRBJ2-3; 8 bases line up with TRBD2. This CDR3 is built from 15 residues. Germline trimming cut 4 bases from V and 5 bases from J; bases unmatched to any gene: 8. Germline V gene sequence: CDR1 KGHSH, CDR2 LQKENI. CDR3 residues: CASSLRDREGDTQYF. The CDR3 DNA follows: TGTGCCAGCTCACTCCGGGATCGGGAGGGAGATACGCAGTATTTT.

This clonotype appeared a few times. This chain connects TRBV12-3 or TRBV12-4 to TRBJ2-5; D gene ambiguous. CDR3 length: 14 amino acids. The V and J ends lost 3 bases and 2 bases respectively, with 10 bases between them. CDR3 in amino acids: CASSFWTRQETQYF. The CDR3 bases are TGTGCCAGCAGTTTTTGGACCCGGCAAGAGACCCAGTACTTC.

This chain uses TRBV20-1 with TRBJ2-7; TRBD1 aligns across 9 bases. The CDR3 runs 13 residues. The V and J ends lost 5 bases and 0 bases, in that order; junction bases with no gene match: 2. The V gene's germline CDR1 is DFQATT and CDR2 SNEGSKA (reference sequence). In DNA, the CDR3 is TGCAGTGCTGACAGGGGGAGCTCCTACGAGCAGTACTTC. Translated: CSADRGSSYEQYF.

This chain uses TRBV5-6 with TRBJ2-5; 13 nucleotides agree with TRBD2. Per the germline V gene, CDR1 is SGHDT and CDR2 is YYEEEE. V was pared by 2 bases and J by 7 bases, with 2 bases of the junction left unmatched. CDR3 length: 14 amino acids. CDR3 nucleotide sequence: TGTGCCAGCAGCTTAGGGACTAGCGGGGCGACCCAGTACTTC. The encoded protein is CASSLGTSGATQYF.

Only a few counts were recorded for this clonotype. The gene calls are TRBV16 and TRBJ2-3, with D uncertain. From germline, CDR1 is KGHSY and CDR2 FQNENV. CDR3 size: 15 residues. Trimming removed 0 bases at V and 6 bases at J, with 13 bases between. Here the CDR3 reads CASSQSQGPWDTQYF. CDR3 coding DNA: TGTGCCAGCAGCCAATCCCAAGGGCCATGGGATACGCAGTATTTT.

This clonotype was recorded a few times. The J gene is TRBJ2-2, the V gene TRBV6-2 or TRBV6-3; TRBD2 matches 7 bases. The germline CDR1 and CDR2 sequences are MNHEY and SVGEGT. CDR3 length: 17 residues. Trimming removed 5 bases from V and 1 base from J; junction bases left unmatched: 10. This CDR3 reads CASSRQRGLRNTGELFF. For the CDR3, the DNA is TGTGCCAGCAGTCGCCAGCGGGGACTACGGAACACCGGGGAGCTGTTTTTT.

V and J are TRBV10-3 and TRBJ2-1; D might be TRBD1 or TRBD2, each matching 6 bases. V was pared by 10 bases and J by 10 bases, with 20 bases between. The CDR3 consists of 13 residues. Germline CDR1 reads ENHRY; CDR2 reads SYGVKD. Here the CDR3 DNA reads TGTGCCACCCTACTAGCAAATAGGGGGGAGCAGTTCTTC. As protein: CATLLANRGEQFF.

The chain is built from TRBV5-5 and TRBJ2-1; 8 nucleotides line up with TRBD2. J was trimmed by 1 base and V by 7 bases; bases with no gene match: 13. Germline lookup yields CDR1 SGHKS and CDR2 YYEKEE (reference sequence). This CDR3 is 17 amino acids long. For the CDR3, the DNA is TGTGCCAGCGGGGCGGGAGGAACACCGCCGTCCTACAATGAGCAGTTCTTC. Its translation: CASGAGGTPPSYNEQFF.

In its sample, this clonotype was seen a few times. The chain has TRBV30 and TRBJ2-5; tentative D call: TRBD1 (6 bases). Germline assignment: CDR1 GTSNPN and CDR2 SVGIG (reference sequence). The CDR3 length is 15 residues. Trimming removed 0 bases from V and 4 bases from J, with 15 bases in between. CDR3 nucleotides: TGTGCCTGGAGTGTACTCCAGGGCAGGGGAGAGACCCAGTACTTC. Encoded protein: CAWSVLQGRGETQYF.